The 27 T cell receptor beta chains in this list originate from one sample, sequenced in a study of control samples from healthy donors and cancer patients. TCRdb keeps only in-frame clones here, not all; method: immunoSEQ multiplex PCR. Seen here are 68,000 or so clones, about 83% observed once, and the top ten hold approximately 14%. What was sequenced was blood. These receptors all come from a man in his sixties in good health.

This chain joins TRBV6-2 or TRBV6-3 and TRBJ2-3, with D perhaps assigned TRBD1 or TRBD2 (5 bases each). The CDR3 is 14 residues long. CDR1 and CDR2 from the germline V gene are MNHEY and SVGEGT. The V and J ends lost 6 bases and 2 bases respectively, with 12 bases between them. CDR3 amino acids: CASSPGPNTDTQYF. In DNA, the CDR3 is TGTGCCAGCAGCCCGGGACCAAACACAGATACGCAGTATTTT.

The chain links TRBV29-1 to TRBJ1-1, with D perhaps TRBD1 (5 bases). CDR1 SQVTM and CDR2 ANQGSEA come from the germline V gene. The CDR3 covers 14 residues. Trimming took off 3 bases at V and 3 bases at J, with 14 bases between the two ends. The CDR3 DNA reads TGCAGCGTTGACTACCGCAGACAGCACACTGAAGCTTTCTTT. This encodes CSVDYRRQHTEAFF.

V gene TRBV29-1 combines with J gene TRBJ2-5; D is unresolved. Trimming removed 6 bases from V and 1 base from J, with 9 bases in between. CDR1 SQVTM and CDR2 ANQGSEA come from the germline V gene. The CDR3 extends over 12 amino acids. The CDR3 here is CSVSETQETQYF. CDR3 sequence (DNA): TGCAGCGTCTCGGAAACCCAAGAGACCCAGTACTTC.

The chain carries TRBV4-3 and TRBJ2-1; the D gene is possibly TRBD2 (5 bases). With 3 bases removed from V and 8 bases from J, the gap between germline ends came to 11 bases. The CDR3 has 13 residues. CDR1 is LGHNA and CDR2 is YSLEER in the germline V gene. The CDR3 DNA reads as TGCGCCAGCAGCCATGCGGGTCGGGATGAGCAGTTCTTC. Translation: CASSHAGRDEQFF.

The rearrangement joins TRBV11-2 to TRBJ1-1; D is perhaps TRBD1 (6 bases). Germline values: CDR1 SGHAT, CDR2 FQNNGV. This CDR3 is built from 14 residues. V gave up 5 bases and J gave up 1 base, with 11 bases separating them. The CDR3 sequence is CASSVPQGNTEAFF. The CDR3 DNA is TGTGCCAGCAGCGTCCCACAGGGGAACACTGAAGCTTTCTTT.

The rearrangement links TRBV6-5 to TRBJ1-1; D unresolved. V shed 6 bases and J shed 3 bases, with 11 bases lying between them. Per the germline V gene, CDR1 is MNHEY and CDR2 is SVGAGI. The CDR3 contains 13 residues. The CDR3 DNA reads TGTGCCAGCAGCGGGGAGCGTTACACTGAAGCTTTCTTT. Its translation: CASSGERYTEAFF.

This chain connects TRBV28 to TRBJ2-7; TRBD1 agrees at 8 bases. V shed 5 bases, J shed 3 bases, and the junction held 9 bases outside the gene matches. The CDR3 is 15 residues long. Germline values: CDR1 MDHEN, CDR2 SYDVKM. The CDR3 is CASSPPRDRYYEQYF. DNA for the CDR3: TGTGCCAGCAGTCCCCCTCGGGACAGGTACTACGAGCAGTACTTC.

The CDR3 spells CASSRLAGDGLADTQYF. In DNA, the CDR3 is TGTGCCAGCAGTAGACTAGCGGGAGATGGCCTTGCAGATACGCAGTATTTT. The chain links TRBV27 to TRBJ2-3; 12 nucleotides align to TRBD2. Germline V CDR1 and CDR2: MNHEY, SMNVEV (reference sequence). Trimming cost V 5 bases and J 4 bases; bases outside gene matches: 10. CDR3 length: 17 residues.

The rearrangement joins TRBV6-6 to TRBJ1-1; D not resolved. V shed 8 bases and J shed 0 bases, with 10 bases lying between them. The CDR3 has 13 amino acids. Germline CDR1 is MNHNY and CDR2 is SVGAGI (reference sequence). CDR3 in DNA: TGTGCCAGCCCCTCCGACATGAACACTGAAGCTTTCTTT. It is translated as CASPSDMNTEAFF.

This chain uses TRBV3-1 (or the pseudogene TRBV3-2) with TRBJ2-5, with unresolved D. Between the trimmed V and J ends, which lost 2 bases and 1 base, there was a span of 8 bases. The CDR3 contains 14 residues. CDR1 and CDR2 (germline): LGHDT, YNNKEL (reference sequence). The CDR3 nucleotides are TGTGCCAGCAGCCAAAACGCCGCCCAAGAGACCCAGTACTTC. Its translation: CASSQNAAQETQYF.

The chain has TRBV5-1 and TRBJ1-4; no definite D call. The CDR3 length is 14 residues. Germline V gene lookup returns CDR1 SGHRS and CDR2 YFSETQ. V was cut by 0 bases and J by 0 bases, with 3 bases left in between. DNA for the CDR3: TGCGCCAGCAGCTTGGGAGCAACTAATGAAAAACTGTTTTTT. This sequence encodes CASSLGATNEKLFF.

The chain's CDR3 is CASSLRKLAYEQYF. In nucleotides, the CDR3 is TGTGCCAGCAGCTTAAGAAAGTTGGCCTACGAGCAGTACTTC. The chain carries TRBV5-5 and TRBJ2-7, with D unresolved. The CDR3 totals 14 residues. Trimming cost V 2 bases and J 2 bases, with 11 bases left between them. Germline V CDR1 and CDR2: SGHKS, YYEKEE (reference sequence).

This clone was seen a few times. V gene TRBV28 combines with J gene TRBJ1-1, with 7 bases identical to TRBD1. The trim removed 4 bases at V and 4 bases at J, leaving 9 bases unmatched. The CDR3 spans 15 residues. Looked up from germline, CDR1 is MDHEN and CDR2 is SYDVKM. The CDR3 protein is CASSSGGQGGTEAFF. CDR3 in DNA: TGTGCCAGCAGTTCTGGGGGGCAGGGGGGCACTGAAGCTTTCTTT.

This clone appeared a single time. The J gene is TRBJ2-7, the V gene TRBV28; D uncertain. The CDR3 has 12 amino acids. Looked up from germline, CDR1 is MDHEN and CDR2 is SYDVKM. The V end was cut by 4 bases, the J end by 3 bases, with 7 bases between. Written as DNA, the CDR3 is TGTGCCAGCAGTTCCGGCGTCTACGAGCAGTACTTC. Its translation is CASSSGVYEQYF.

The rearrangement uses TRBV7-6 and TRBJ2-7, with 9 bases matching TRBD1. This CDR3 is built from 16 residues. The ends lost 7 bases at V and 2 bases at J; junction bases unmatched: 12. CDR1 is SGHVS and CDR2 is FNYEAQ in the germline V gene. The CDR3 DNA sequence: TGTGCCAGCACCCCAGTGGGGACAGGGTGGACCTACGAGCAGTACTTC. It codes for CASTPVGTGWTYEQYF.

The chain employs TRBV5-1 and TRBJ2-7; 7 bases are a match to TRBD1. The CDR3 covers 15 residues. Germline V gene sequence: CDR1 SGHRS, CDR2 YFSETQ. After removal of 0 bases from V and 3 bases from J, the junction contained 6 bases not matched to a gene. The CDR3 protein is CASSLAPGQSYEQYF. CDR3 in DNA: TGCGCCAGCAGCTTGGCCCCGGGACAGAGCTACGAGCAGTACTTC.

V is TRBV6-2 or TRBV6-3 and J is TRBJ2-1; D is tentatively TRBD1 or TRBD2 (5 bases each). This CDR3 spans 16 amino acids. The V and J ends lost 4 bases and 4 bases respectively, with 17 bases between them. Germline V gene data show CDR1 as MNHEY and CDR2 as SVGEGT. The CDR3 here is CASSSVWDGRYNEQFF. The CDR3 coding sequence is TGTGCCAGCAGTTCCGTATGGGACGGTCGGTACAATGAGCAGTTCTTC.

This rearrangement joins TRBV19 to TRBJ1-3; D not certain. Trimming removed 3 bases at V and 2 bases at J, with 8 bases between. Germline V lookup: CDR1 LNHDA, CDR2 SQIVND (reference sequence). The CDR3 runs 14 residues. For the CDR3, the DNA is TGTGCCAGTAGTATGGACCGCCCTGGAAACACCATATATTTT. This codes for CASSMDRPGNTIYF.

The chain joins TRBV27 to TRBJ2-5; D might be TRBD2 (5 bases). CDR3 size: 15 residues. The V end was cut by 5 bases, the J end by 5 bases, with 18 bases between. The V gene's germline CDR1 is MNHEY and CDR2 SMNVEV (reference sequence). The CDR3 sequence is CASSRARSGLETQYF. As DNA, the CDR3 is TGTGCCAGCAGTCGGGCGCGATCGGGGTTGGAGACCCAGTACTTC.

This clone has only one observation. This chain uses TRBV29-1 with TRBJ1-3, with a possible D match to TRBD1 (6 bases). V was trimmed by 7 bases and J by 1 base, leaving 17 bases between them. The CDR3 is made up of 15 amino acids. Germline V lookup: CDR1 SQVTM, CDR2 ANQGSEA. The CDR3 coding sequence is TGCAGCGATCGAAACAGGGTCTGGTCTGGAAACACCATATATTTT. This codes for CSDRNRVWSGNTIYF.

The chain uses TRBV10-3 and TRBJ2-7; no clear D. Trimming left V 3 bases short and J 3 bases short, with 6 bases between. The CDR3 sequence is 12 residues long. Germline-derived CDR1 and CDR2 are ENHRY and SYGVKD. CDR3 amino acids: CAISDGIYEQYF. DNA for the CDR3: TGTGCCATCAGTGACGGAATCTACGAGCAGTACTTC.

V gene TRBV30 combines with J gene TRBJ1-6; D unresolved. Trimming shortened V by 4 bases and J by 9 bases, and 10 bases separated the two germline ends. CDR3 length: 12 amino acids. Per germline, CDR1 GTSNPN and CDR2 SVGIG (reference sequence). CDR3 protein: CAWTGISSPLHF. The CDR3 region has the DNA TGTGCCTGGACAGGTATCTCTTCACCCCTCCACTTT.

For the CDR3, the DNA is TGTGCCAGCAGCCCAGGACTAGCGGGAGGGTACTTC. This sequence encodes CASSPGLAGGYF. This sequence joins TRBV7-9 and TRBJ2-7; 14 positions agree with TRBD2. The V segment lost 5 bases and the J segment 12 bases; nucleotides outside the gene matches: 3. The CDR3 runs to 12 residues. Germline V CDR1 and CDR2: SEHNR, FQNEAQ (reference sequence).

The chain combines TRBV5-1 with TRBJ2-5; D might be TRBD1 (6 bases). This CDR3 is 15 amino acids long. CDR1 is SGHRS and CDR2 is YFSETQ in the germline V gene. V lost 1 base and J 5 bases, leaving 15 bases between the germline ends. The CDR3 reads CASSLFSQGTETQYF. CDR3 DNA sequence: TGCGCCAGCAGCTTGTTTAGTCAGGGGACGGAGACCCAGTACTTC.

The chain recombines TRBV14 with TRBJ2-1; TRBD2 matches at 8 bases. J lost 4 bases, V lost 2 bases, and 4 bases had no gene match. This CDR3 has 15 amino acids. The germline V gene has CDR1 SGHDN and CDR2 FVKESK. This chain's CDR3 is CASSQFIAGYNEQFF. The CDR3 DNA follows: TGTGCCAGCAGCCAATTCATAGCGGGATACAATGAGCAGTTCTTC.

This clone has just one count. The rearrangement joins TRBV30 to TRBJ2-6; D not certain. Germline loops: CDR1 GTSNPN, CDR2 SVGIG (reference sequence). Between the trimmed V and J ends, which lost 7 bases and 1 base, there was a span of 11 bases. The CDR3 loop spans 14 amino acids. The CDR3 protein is CASDWESGANVLTF. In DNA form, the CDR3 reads TGTGCCTCTGACTGGGAATCTGGGGCCAACGTCCTGACTTTC.

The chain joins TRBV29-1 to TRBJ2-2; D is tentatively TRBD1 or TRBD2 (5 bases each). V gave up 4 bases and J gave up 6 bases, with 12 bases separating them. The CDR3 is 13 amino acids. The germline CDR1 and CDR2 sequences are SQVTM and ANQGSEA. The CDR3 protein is CSVGQKAAGELFF. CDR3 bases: TGCAGCGTTGGACAGAAAGCGGCCGGGGAGCTGTTTTTT.